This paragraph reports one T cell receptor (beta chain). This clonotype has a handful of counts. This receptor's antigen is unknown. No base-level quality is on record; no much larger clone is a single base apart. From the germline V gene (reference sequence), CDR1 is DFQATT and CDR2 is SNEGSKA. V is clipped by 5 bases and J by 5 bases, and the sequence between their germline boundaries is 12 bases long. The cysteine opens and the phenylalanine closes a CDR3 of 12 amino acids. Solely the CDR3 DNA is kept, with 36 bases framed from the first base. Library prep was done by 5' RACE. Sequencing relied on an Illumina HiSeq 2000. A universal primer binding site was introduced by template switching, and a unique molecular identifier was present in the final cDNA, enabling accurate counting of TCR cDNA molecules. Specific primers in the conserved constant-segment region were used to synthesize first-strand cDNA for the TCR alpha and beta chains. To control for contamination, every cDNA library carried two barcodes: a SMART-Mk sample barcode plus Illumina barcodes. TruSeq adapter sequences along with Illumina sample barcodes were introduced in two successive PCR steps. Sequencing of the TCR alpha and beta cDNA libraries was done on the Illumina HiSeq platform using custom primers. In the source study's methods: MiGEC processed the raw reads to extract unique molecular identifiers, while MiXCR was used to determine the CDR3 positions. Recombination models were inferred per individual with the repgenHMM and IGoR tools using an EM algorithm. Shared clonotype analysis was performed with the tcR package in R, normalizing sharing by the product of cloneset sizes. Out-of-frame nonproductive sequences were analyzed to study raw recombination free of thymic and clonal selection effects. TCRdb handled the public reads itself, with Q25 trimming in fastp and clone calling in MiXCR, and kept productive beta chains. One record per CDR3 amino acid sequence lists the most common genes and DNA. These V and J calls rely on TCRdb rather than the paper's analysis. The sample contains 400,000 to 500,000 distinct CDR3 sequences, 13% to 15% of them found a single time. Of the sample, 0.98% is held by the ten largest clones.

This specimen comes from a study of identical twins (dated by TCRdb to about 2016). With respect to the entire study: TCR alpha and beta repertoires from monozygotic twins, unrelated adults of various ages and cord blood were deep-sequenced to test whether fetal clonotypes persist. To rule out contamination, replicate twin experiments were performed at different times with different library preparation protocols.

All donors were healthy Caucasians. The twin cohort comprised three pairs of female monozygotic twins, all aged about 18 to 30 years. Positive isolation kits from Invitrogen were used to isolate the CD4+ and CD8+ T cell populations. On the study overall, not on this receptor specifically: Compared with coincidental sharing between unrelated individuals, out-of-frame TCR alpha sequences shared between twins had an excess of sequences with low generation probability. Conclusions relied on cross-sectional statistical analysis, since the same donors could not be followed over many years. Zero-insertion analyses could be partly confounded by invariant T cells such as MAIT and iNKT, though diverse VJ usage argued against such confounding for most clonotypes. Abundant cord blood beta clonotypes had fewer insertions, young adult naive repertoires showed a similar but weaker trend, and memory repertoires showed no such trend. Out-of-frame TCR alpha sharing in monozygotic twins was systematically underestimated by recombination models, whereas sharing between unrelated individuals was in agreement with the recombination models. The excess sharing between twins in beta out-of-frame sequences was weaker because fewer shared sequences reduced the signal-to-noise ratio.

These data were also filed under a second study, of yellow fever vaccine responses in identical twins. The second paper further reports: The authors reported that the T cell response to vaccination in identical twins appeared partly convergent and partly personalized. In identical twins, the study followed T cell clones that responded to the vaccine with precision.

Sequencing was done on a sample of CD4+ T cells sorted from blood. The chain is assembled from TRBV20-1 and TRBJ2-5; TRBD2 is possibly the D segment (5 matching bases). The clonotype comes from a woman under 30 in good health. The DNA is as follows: TGCAGTGCTTGGAACGGCGGGGAGACCCAGTACTTC. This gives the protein CSAWNGGETQYF.